These T cell receptor beta chains were read from a single sample in a study of OX40 agonist ivuxolimab in advanced cancers. Produced via immunoSEQ multiplex PCR; TCRdb's table is partial and in-frame only. The sample shows tens of thousands of clones, under 75% of them seen only once. The sequencing here drew on CD4+ or CD8+ T cells sorted from blood, taken in a trial of the OX40 agonist ivuxolimab. Receptor source: an adult with an advanced solid tumor such as melanoma, head and neck, liver or kidney cancer. Each CDR3 is given with its conserved first and last residue. D genes are given only for firm matches. Clone size appears in some rows only: once, few, many, or a class for an expanded clone.

V	D	J	size	CDR3	DNA
TRBV7-2	NA	TRBJ2-5	NA	CASSLEARVYQETQYF	TGTGCCAGCAGCTTAGAGGCCAGAGTGTACCAAGAGACCCAGTACTTC
TRBV19	NA	TRBJ1-5	NA	CASSIQGRSNQPQHF	TGTGCCAGTAGCATCCAGGGTCGTAGCAATCAGCCCCAGCATTTT
TRBV11-2	NA	TRBJ2-7	few	CASSLGARFEQYF	TGTGCCAGCAGCTTGGGGGCCAGGTTCGAGCAGTACTTC
TRBV19	NA	TRBJ1-2	medium-sized	CASRGDGYTF	TGTGCCAGTAGGGGGGACGGCTACACCTTC
TRBV7-9	NA	TRBJ2-7	NA	CASSLSSASYEQYF	TGTGCCAGCAGCTTGAGCAGTGCCTCCTACGAGCAGTACTTC
TRBV28	NA	TRBJ1-2	once	CASSFQGGLNYGYTF	TGTGCCAGCAGTTTCCAGGGCGGGCTAAACTATGGCTACACCTTC
TRBV14	NA	TRBJ2-7	NA	CASSHRMGAAAYEQYF	TGTGCCAGCAGCCACAGGATGGGGGCCGCAGCCTACGAGCAGTACTTC
TRBV6-5	NA	TRBJ2-7	NA	CASSYPADGAYEQYF	TGTGCCAGCAGTTACCCCGCGGACGGCGCCTACGAGCAGTACTTC
TRBV7-9	NA	TRBJ1-1	NA	CASSSKSENTEAFF	TGTGCCAGCAGCTCCAAAAGTGAGAACACTGAAGCTTTCTTT
TRBV7-9	NA	TRBJ2-5	NA	CASSLSGETQYF	TGTGCCAGCAGCTTGAGTGGGGAGACCCAGTACTTC
TRBV16	NA	TRBJ1-2	NA	CASSLSWVSSNYGYTF	TGTGCCAGCAGCCTAAGCTGGGTCAGCTCTAACTATGGCTACACCTTC
TRBV2	TRBD1	TRBJ2-7	few	CASTWTGHYEQYF	TGTGCCAGCACTTGGACAGGCCACTACGAGCAGTACTTC
TRBV5-3	NA	TRBJ1-6	NA	CASSQERYHPSPLHF	TGCGCCAGCAGCCAAGAAAGGTATCACCCCTCACCCCTCCACTTT
TRBV7-9	NA	TRBJ2-7	NA	CASSSGIYEQYF	TGTGCCAGCAGCTCAGGGATCTACGAGCAGTACTTC
TRBV27	NA	TRBJ1-5	NA	CASSFLMAANQPQHF	TGTGCCAGCAGTTTCCTCATGGCAGCCAATCAGCCCCAGCATTTT
TRBV7-9	TRBD1	TRBJ1-2	NA	CASSSHRGHSSGYTF	TGTGCCAGCAGCTCGCACAGGGGCCATTCTAGTGGCTACACCTTC
TRBV19	TRBD1	TRBJ1-3	NA	CATGQGNTIYF	TGTGCCACCGGACAGGGTAACACCATATATTTT
TRBV5-4	NA	TRBJ1-2	few	CASSLDLERANYGYTF	TGTGCCAGCAGCTTGGATTTGGAACGGGCTAACTATGGCTACACCTTC
TRBV4-2	NA	TRBJ2-7	NA	CASSVGTAEYEQYF	TGTGCCAGCAGCGTCGGGACGGCCGAGTACGAGCAGTACTTC
TRBV6-5	TRBD2	TRBJ2-5	NA	CASSYSTSPGGTQYF	TGTGCCAGCAGTTACTCCACTAGCCCGGGGGGGACCCAGTACTTC
TRBV7-2	NA	TRBJ2-5	NA	CASSSWPDPGETQYF	TGTGCCAGCAGCTCGTGGCCCGACCCTGGGGAGACCCAGTACTTC
TRBV7-8	NA	TRBJ2-7	NA	CASSLAPNPSSYEQYF	TGTGCCAGCAGCTTAGCCCCGAACCCCAGCTCCTACGAGCAGTACTTC
TRBV27	TRBD2	TRBJ2-3	NA	CASSWLAGGSTDTQYF	TGTGCCAGCAGTTGGTTAGCGGGGGGTTCAACAGATACGCAGTATTTT
TRBV6-6	NA	TRBJ2-7	NA	CASSPHSGISYEQYF	TGTGCCAGCAGTCCCCATAGCGGTATTTCCTACGAGCAGTACTTC
TRBV25-1	TRBD2	TRBJ2-1	few	CASTSGGADEQFF	TGTGCCTCCACTAGCGGGGGGGCTGATGAGCAGTTCTTC
TRBV13	NA	TRBJ2-5	NA	CASSHQGLKETQYF	TGTGCCAGCAGCCATCAAGGACTAAAAGAGACCCAGTACTTC
TRBV5-4	NA	TRBJ1-1	few	CASSSTWTEAFF	TGTGCCAGCAGCTCAACGTGGACTGAAGCTTTCTTT
TRBV27	NA	TRBJ2-7	NA	CASSFASSYEQYF	TGTGCCAGCAGTTTTGCCTCTTCCTACGAGCAGTACTTC
TRBV5-5	NA	TRBJ1-1	NA	CASSLLSTNTEAFF	TGTGCCAGCAGCTTGTTATCCACGAACACTGAAGCTTTCTTT
TRBV27	TRBD1	TRBJ1-3	NA	CATHRGDTIYF	TGTGCCACCCACAGGGGGGACACCATATATTTT
TRBV7-9	TRBD1	TRBJ2-3	NA	CASSLAGGQGRDTQYF	TGTGCCAGCAGCTTGGCCGGCGGACAGGGAAGGGATACGCAGTATTTT
TRBV27	NA	TRBJ1-2	few	CASREANYGYTF	TGTGCCAGCCGGGAAGCTAACTATGGCTACACCTTC
TRBV5-6	NA	TRBJ1-2	NA	CASSLEEGHYGYTF	TGTGCCAGCAGCTTGGAGGAGGGGCACTATGGCTACACCTTC